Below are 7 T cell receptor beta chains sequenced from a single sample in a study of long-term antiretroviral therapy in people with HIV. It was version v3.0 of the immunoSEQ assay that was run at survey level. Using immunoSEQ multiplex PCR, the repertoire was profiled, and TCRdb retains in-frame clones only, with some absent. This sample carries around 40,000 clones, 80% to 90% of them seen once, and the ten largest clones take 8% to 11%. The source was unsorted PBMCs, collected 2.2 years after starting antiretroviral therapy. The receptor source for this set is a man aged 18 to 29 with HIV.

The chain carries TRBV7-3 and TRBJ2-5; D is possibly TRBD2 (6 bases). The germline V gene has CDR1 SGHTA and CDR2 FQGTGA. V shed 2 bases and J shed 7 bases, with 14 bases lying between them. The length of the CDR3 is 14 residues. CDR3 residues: CASSLFPLGGTQYF. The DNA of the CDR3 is TGTGCCAGCAGCTTATTTCCATTGGGAGGGACCCAGTACTTC.

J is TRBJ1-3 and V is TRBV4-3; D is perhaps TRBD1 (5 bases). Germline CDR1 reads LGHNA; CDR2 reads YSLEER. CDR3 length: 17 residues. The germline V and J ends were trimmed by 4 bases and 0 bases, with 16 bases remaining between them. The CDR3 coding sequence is TGCGCCAGCAGCCGCTCCCGGACAAGTCTCTCTGGAAACACCATATATTTT. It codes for CASSRSRTSLSGNTIYF.

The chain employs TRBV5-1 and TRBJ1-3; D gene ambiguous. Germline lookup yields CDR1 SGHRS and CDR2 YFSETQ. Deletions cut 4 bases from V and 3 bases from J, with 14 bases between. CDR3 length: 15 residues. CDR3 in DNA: TGCGCCAGCAGCCCATTTGGAGGACTTGGAAACACCATATATTTT. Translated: CASSPFGGLGNTIYF.

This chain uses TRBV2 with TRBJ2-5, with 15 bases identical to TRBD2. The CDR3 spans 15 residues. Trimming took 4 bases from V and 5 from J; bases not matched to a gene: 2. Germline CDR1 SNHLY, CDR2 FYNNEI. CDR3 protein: CASSGGTSGGETQYF. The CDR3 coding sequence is TGTGCCAGCAGTGGAGGGACTAGCGGGGGGGAGACCCAGTACTTC.

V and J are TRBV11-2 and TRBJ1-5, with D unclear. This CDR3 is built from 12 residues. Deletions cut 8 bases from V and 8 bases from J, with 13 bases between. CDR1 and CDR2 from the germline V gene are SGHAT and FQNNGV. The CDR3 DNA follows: TGTGCCAGCGGTCGCGGGAGGGAGCCCCAGCATTTT. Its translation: CASGRGREPQHF.

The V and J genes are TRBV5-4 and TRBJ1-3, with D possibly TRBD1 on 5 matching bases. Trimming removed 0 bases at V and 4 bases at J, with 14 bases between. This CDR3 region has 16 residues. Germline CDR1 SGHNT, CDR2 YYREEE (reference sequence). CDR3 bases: TGTGCCAGCAGCTTGGCGGTCGCGGGGCGGGGAAACACCATATATTTT. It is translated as CASSLAVAGRGNTIYF.

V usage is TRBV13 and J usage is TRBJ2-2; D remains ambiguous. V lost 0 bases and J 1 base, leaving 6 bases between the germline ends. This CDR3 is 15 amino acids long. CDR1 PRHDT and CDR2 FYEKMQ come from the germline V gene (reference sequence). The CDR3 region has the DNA TGTGCCAGCAGCTTAGGGGGCCGGAACACCGGGGAGCTGTTTTTT. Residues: CASSLGGRNTGELFF.